This TCR beta chain derives from a study of a mutant IDH1 vaccine in newly diagnosed glioma. The time point was: week 5, during vaccination. Vaccination comprised doses that each held 300 ug of mutant IDH1 20-mer peptide, plus topical imiquimod. Worth noting for this clone: The antigen is not known.

The CDR3 loop spans 15 amino acids. The germline V gene has CDR1 SGDLS and CDR2 YYNGEE. Trimming took off 3 bases at V and 4 bases at J, with 16 bases between the two ends. Assay: immunoSEQ multiplex PCR; the TCRdb copy retains only in-frame clones and omits some. The data hold tens of thousands of clones, with around 82% observed a single time. This specimen consisted of PBMCs, obtained from a glioma patient whose treatment included an IDH1 peptide vaccine. This clonotype was obtained from a woman under 30 with glioma. Some clones in this sample may be carry-over from other donors' samples. The chain has TRBV9 and TRBJ1-2; D may be TRBD1 (5 bases). CDR3: CASSEDLGTGYGYTF. As DNA, the CDR3 is TGTGCCAGCAGCGAGGATTTAGGGACGGGCTATGGCTACACCTTC.